This T cell receptor beta chain was identified in a study of blood T cell repertoires in COVID-19. The wider study: T cells, B-cell-depleted T cells, or PBMCs provided the cDNA or gDNA that served as material.

Sequencing was performed with immunoSEQ multiplex PCR; in TCRdb, only in-frame clones are kept and a portion is missing. This sample yields around 480,000 clones, of which around 90% are seen a single time; approximately 0.7% belongs to the top ten. Participants' own reports of clinical history determined their cohort assignment. Symptom resolution, clearance, or two negative PCRs marked donors in Cohort 3 as recovered. The CDR3 runs 13 residues. V shed 7 bases and J shed 4 bases, with 13 bases lying between them. This sequence was found in a woman in her late teens or twenties who had recovered from COVID-19. The chain recombines TRBV12-3 or TRBV12-4 with TRBJ1-1; D is undetermined. The sequenced sample was PBMCs or T cells enriched from blood (not recorded which). The CDR3 DNA follows: TGTGCCAGCACCCGGGAGAGTTCCACTGAAGCTTTCTTT. The encoded protein is CASTRESSTEAFF.